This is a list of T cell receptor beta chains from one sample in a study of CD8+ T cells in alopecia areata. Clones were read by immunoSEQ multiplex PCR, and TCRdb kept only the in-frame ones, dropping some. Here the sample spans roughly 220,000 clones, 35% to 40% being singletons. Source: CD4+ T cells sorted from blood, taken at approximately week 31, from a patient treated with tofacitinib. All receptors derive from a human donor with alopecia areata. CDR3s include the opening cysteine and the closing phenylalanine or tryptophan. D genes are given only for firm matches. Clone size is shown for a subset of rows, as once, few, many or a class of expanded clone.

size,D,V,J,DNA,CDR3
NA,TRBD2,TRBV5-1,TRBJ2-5,TGCGCCAGCAGCTTGGGGGAGGGCCGTGAGACCCAGTACTTC,CASSLGEGRETQYF
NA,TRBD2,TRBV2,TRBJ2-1,TGTGCCAGCACGGGGGGGCGCAACAATGAGCAGTTCTTC,CASTGGRNNEQFF
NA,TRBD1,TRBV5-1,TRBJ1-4,TGCGCCAGCAGCCCGGACAGGGCATTTAATGAAAAACTGTTTTTT,CASSPDRAFNEKLFF
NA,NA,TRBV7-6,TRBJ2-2,TGTGCCAGCACCAAGGGAGATGCCGGGGAGCTGTTTTTT,CASTKGDAGELFF
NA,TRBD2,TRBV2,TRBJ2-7,TGTGCCAGCAGGGGACTAGCGGGATATCAGCAGTACTTC,CASRGLAGYQQYF
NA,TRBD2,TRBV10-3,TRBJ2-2,TGTGCCATCAGAGGGACTAGCGGTACCGGGGAGCTGTTTTTT,CAIRGTSGTGELFF
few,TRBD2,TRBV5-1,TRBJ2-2,TGCGCCAGCAGCTTGTCGACGGGAGGGGTCACCGGGGAGCTGTTTTTT,CASSLSTGGVTGELFF
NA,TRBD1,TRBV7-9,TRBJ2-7,TGTGCCAGCAGCTCAGACAGGGGTACCTACGAGCAGTACTTC,CASSSDRGTYEQYF
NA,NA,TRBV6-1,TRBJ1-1,TGTGCCAGCAGTGTACAGGGTCACGCTTTCTTT,CASSVQGHAFF
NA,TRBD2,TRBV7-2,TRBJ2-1,TGTGCCAGCAGCTTAGCCTCGGGACTAGGCTCCTACAATGAGCAGTTCTTC,CASSLASGLGSYNEQFF
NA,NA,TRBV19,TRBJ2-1,TGTGCCAGTAGTATACAGAGGTACAATGAGCAGTTCTTC,CASSIQRYNEQFF
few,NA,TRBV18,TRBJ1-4,TGTGCCAGCTCACAGGGAACTGAGGAAAAACTGTTTTTT,CASSQGTEEKLFF
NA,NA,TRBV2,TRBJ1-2,TGTGCCAGCAGTGAGGCCAGCTCTCGGGGCTACACCTTC,CASSEASSRGYTF
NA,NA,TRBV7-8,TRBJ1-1,TGTGCCAGCAGCCCCCCACAGGGAAACACTGAAGCTTTCTTT,CASSPPQGNTEAFF
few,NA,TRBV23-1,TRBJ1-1,TGCGCCAGCAGTCCCACGACCCCGAACACTGAAGCTTTCTTT,CASSPTTPNTEAFF
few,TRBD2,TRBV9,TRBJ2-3,TGTGCCAGCAGCGTAGGGCCAGCGGGACGCACAGATACGCAGTATTTT,CASSVGPAGRTDTQYF
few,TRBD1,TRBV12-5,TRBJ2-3,TGTGCTAGTGGTTTAGGGACAGGGAGAGATACGCAGTATTTT,CASGLGTGRDTQYF
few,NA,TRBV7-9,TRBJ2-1,TGTGCCAGCAGCTTAAGTATTGGGTACGATGAGCAGTTCTTC,CASSLSIGYDEQFF
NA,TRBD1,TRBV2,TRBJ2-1,TGTGCCAGCAGAACGGGACAGGGCGACAATGAGCAGTTCTTC,CASRTGQGDNEQFF
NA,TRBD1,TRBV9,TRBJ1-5,TGTGCCAGCAGCGCGAGGGGACAGACTTATCAGCCCCAGCATTTT,CASSARGQTYQPQHF
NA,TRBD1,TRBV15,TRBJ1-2,TGTGCCACCAGCAGAGATCCGACAGGGAGTGGCTACACCTTC,CATSRDPTGSGYTF
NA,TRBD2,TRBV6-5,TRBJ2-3,TGTGCCAGCAGTTACTCAGAGCGGGAGGGCACAGATACGCAGTATTTT,CASSYSEREGTDTQYF
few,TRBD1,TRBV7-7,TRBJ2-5,TGTGCCAGCAGCTCACTGTCGCAGGGGGCCCAGTACTTC,CASSSLSQGAQYF
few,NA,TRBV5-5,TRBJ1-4,TGTGCCAGCAGCTTACTCGACGGTGAAAAACTGTTTTTT,CASSLLDGEKLFF
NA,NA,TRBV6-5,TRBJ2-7,TGTGCCAGCAGCCGGCCCGGATCTCTCGAGCAGTACTTC,CASSRPGSLEQYF
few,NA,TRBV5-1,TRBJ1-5,TGCGCCAGCAGCCCAGGGGATGTCGATCAGCCCCAGCATTTT,CASSPGDVDQPQHF
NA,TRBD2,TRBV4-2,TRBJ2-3,TGTGCCAGCAGCCATACTAGCGGATACACAGATACGCAGTATTTT,CASSHTSGYTDTQYF
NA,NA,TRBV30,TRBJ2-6,TGTGCCTGGAGGGTTCACTCTGGGGCCAACGTCCTGACTTTC,CAWRVHSGANVLTF
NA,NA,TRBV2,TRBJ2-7,TGTGCCAGCAGGCTACCCCCCCCGGCCCGGTACGAGCAGTACTTC,CASRLPPPARYEQYF
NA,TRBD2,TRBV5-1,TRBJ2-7,TGCGCCAGCAGCACCGGGTCCTCCGGGGGGTTCGAGCAGTACTTC,CASSTGSSGGFEQYF
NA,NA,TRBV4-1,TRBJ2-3,TGCGCCAGCAGCCAACCCACGGGGCTTTATACGCAGTATTTT,CASSQPTGLYTQYF
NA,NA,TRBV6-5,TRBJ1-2,TGTGCCAGCGCGGTCGGTTCCGTCTATGGCTACACCTTC,CASAVGSVYGYTF
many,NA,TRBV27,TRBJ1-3,TGTGCCAGCAGTCCCATGATAGAGGCCTCTGGAAACACCATATATTTT,CASSPMIEASGNTIYF
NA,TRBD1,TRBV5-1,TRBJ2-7,TGCGCCAGCAGCAGGGACAGTGGGAGCGCCTACGAGCAGTACTTC,CASSRDSGSAYEQYF
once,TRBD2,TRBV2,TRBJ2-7,TGTGCCAGCAGTCCGGAGGGACTAGCGTCATACGAGCAGTACTTC,CASSPEGLASYEQYF
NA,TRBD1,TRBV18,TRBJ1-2,TGTGCCAGCTCACCTTCGCAGGGGGCCGACTATGGCTACACCTTC,CASSPSQGADYGYTF
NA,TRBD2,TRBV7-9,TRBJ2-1,TGTGCCAGCGGTGGCATAGCGGGAGGTTACAATGAGCAGTTCTTC,CASGGIAGGYNEQFF
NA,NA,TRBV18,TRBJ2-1,TGTGCCAGCTCACCTGGGACAACCTACAATGAGCAGTTCTTC,CASSPGTTYNEQFF
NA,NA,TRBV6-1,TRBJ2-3,TGTGCCAGCAGTGAACAGGATACGCAGTATTTT,CASSEQDTQYF
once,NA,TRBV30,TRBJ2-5,TGTGCCTGGAGCGAAAAGACGGCGGGGCAAGAGACCCAGTACTTC,CAWSEKTAGQETQYF
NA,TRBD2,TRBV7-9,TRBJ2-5,TGTGCCAGCAGTCACTGGGCGGGAGGGGTTCAAGAGACCCAGTACTTC,CASSHWAGGVQETQYF
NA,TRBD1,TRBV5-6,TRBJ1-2,TGTGCCAGCAGCGTTACAGGGGATAGGGGCTACACCTTC,CASSVTGDRGYTF
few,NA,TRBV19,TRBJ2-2,TGTGCCAGTAGTATGAGGCTAGCTGCGTTCGAGGAGCTGTTTTTT,CASSMRLAAFEELFF
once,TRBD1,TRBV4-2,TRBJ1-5,TGTGCCAGCAGCCATAGAAGGGACAGGGTAAGAGGGGGCAATCAGCCCCAGCATTTT,CASSHRRDRVRGGNQPQHF
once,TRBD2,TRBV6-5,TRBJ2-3,TGTGCCAGCAGTTACGGGTTAGCGGGAGGCCGAGATACGCAGTATTTT,CASSYGLAGGRDTQYF
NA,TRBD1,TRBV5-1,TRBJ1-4,TGCGCCAGCGGATCCTTGGGACAGCAGAATGAAAAACTGTTTTTT,CASGSLGQQNEKLFF
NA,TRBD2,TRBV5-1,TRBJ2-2,TGCGCCAGCAGCTTGCGGAGCGGGGACACCGGGGAGCTGTTTTTT,CASSLRSGDTGELFF
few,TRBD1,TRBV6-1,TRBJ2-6,TGTGCCAGCAGTCGGACAGGGGACGGGGCCAACGTCCTGACTTTC,CASSRTGDGANVLTF
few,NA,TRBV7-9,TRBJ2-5,TGTGCCAGCAGCTCGGGACCAGGGACGGAGACCCAGTACTTC,CASSSGPGTETQYF
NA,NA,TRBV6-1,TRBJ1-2,TGTGCCAGCAGTGAAGACAGACCCGGAAACTATGGCTACACCTTC,CASSEDRPGNYGYTF
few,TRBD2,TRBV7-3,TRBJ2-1,TGTGCCAGCAGCTTAACACGGGAGGCCTCCTACAATGAGCAGTTCTTC,CASSLTREASYNEQFF
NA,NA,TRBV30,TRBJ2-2,TGTGCCTGGAGTGTGCGGACCGCGTACACCGGGGAGCTGTTTTTT,CAWSVRTAYTGELFF
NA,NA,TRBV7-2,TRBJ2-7,TGTGCCAGCAGCTTAGTGGACGAGCAGTACTTC,CASSLVDEQYF
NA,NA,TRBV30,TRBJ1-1,TGTGCCTGGAGTCTCCAGTTGAACACTGAAGCTTTCTTT,CAWSLQLNTEAFF
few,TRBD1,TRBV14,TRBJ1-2,TGTGCCAGCAGCCCCACAGGGGTTGGCTACACCTTC,CASSPTGVGYTF
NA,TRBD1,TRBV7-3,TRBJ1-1,TGTGCCAGCAGCCTAACAGGGGACACTGAAGCTTTCTTT,CASSLTGDTEAFF
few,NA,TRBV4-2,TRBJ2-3,TGTGCCAGCAGCCAAGAAGGTAGCACAGATACGCAGTATTTT,CASSQEGSTDTQYF
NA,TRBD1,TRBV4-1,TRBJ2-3,TGCGCCAGCAGAAGACAGGGGGTTCGAGTCGATACGCAGTATTTT,CASRRQGVRVDTQYF
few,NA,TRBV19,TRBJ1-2,TGTGCCAGTAGTATAAACACAGCTAACTATGGCTACACCTTC,CASSINTANYGYTF
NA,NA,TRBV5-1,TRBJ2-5,TGCGCCAGCAGCTTTGGCAGGAGCTTCCAAGAGACCCAGTACTTC,CASSFGRSFQETQYF